This T cell receptor beta chain was found in a study of cytomegalovirus exposure and HLA in healthy donors. At the level of the study: Earlier work reported 100 million or so unique TCR beta sequences from approximately 180 million T cells.

Per germline, CDR1 SGDLS and CDR2 YYNGEE. CDR3 length equals 15 residues. Trimming removed 1 base from V and 4 bases from J; junction bases left unmatched: 3. Vbeta (60) and Jbeta (13) primers were used in the PCR. In the original processing: About 12 million of 80 million or so unique TCR beta chains were shared, per a later count. Here immunoSEQ multiplex PCR was the method, and the copy in TCRdb shows in-frame clones only, minus some. The D gene and trimming were derived from the DNA, and the V and J assignments and clone size from that table. The repertoire holds roughly 98,000 clones, with under 80% as singletons. The sample holds a few counts of this clone.

Material for sequencing was PBMCs. This clonotype was obtained from a man aged 35 to 55 in good health and CMV-seronegative. The chain combines TRBV9 with TRBJ1-3, with 9 nucleotides matching TRBD1. In nucleotides, the CDR3 is TGTGCCAGCAGCGTATCACAGGGGGCAGGAAACACCATATATTTT. It specifies CASSVSQGAGNTIYF.